This T cell receptor (beta chain) was captured by sequencing in a study of Ad26.COV2.S vaccination and SARS-CoV-2 variants. Assay: immunoSEQ multiplex PCR; the TCRdb copy retains only in-frame clones and omits some. The profile shows 400,000 to 450,000 clones, 80% to 95% of them singletons. Germline CDR1 reads LNHDA; CDR2 reads SQIVND (reference sequence). This CDR3 spans 11 amino acids. V was pared by 5 bases and J by 3 bases, with 4 bases between. This sample's treatment: some 19 received Ad26.COV2.S at low or high dose, single or two shots; roughly five received placebo; per-sample allocation not given. The study sampled participants on day 63 after the first vaccine or placebo injection.

V usage is TRBV19 and J usage is TRBJ2-5; D is ambiguous. This TCR came from a person aged 18-65 years who received the Ad26.COV2.S COVID-19 vaccine or a placebo. The sequences come from peripheral blood, collected in a trial of Ad26.COV2.S vaccine versus placebo. In DNA form, the CDR3 reads TGTGCCAGTAGTTCGAAAGAGACCCAGTACTTC. As protein: CASSSKETQYF.